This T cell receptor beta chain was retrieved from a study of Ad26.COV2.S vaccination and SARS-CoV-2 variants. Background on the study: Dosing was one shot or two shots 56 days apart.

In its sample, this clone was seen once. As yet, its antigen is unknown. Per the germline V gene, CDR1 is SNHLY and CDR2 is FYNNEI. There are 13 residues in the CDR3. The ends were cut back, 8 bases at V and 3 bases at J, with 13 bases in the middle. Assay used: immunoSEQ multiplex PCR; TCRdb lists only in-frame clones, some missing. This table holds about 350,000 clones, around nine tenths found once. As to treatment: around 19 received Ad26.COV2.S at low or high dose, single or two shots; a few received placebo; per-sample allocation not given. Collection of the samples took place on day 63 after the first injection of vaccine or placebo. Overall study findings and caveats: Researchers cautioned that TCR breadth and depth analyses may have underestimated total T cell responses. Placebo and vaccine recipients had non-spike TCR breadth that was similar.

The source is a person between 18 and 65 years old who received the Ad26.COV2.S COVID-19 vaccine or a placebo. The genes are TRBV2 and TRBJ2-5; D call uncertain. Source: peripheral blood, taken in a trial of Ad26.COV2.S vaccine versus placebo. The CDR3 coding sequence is TGTGCCAGCGCCATATATTTAGAAGAGACCCAGTACTTC. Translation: CASAIYLEETQYF.